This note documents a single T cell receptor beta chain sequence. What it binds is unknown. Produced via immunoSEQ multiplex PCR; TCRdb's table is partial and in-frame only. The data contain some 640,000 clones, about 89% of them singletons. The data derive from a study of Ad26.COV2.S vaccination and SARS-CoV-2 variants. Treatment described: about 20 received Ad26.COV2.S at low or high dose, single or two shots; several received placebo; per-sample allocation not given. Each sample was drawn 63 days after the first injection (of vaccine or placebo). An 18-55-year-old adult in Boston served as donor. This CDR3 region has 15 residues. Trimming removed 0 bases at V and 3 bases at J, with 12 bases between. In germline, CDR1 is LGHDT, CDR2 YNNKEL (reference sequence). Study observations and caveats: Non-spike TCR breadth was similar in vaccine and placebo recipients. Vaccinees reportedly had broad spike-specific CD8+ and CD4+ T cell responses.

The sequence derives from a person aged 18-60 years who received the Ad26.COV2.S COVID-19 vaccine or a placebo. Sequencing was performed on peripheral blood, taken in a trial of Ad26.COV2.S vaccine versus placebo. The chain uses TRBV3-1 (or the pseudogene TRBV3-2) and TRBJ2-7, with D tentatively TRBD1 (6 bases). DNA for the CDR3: TGTGCCAGCAGCCAAGAGTTTAACAGGGTCTACGAGCAGTACTTC. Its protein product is CASSQEFNRVYEQYF.